The present T cell receptor beta chain was sequenced within a study of T cell responses to AZD1222 COVID-19 vaccine. This CDR3 is built from 14 residues. Germline loops: CDR1 MGHRA, CDR2 YSYEKL. Trimming at V came to 8 bases and at J to 10 bases, leaving 13 bases not matched to a gene. Sequenced by immunoSEQ multiplex PCR; TCRdb stores in-frame clones only, minus some. Among 65,000 to 95,000 clones listed, 80% to 90% were seen once. The table lists this clone with a count of one. The clonotype was recovered from an adult who received the AZD1222 COVID-19 vaccine. J is TRBJ2-1 and V is TRBV4-1; 8 bases align to TRBD1. The starting material was peripheral blood, obtained 28 days after the second AZD1222 dose. The CDR3 sequence: CASENPLTGDEQFF. CDR3 in DNA: TGCGCCAGCGAAAATCCGTTGACAGGGGACGAGCAGTTCTTC.